These 25 T cell receptor beta chains were all obtained from the same sample, sequenced in a study of vaccination effects on CD4 cells after COVID-19. Their antigen targets remain unknown. Measured with immunoSEQ multiplex PCR; TCRdb has only the in-frame clones, and not every one. The sample lists roughly 61,000 clones, 80% to 90% occurring once. Antigen-specific CD4+ T cells were expanded with viral peptide pools in the ViraFEST assay before sequencing. After less than twelve days in culture, the CD4+ T cells were isolated. Here the sequenced sample was CD4+ T cells from PBMCs cultured with HCoV-229E spike peptides, taken before COVID-19 vaccination. The receptors derive from a human donor who received a COVID-19 vaccine.

The V and J genes are TRBV28 and TRBJ2-4, with TRBD2 matching 7 bases. The CDR3 consists of 14 residues. V was clipped by 7 bases and J by 0 bases; unmatched bases: 3. In germline, CDR1 is MDHEN, CDR2 SYDVKM. CDR3 sequence reads: CASKGGGAKNIQYF. DNA of the CDR3: TGTGCCAGCAAGGGCGGGGGAGCCAAAAACATTCAGTACTTC. The variable domain in full, with the rest retrieved from reference TRBV28 and TRBJ2-4, is DVKVTQSSRYLVKRTGEKVFLECVQDMDHENMFWYRQDPGLGLRLIYFSYDVKMKEKGDIPEGYSVSREKKERFSLILESASTNQTSMYLCASKGGGAKNIQYFGAGTRLSVL.

The rearrangement joins TRBV3-1 (or the pseudogene TRBV3-2) to TRBJ1-3, with D perhaps TRBD1 (6 bases). Germline V gives CDR1 LGHDT, CDR2 YNNKEL (reference sequence). The CDR3 has 14 residues. Deletions cut 4 bases from V and 6 bases from J, with 13 bases between. CDR3 DNA: TGTGCCAGCAGCCCAAGGGGGGGGGTAAACACCATATATTTT. It translates to CASSPRGGVNTIYF.

The chain has TRBV18 and TRBJ2-5, with D maybe TRBD1 (5 bases). V lost 0 bases, J lost 2 bases, and 10 bases lay in between. Germline assignment: CDR1 KGHSH and CDR2 LQKENI. The CDR3 covers 15 residues. The CDR3 nucleotides read TGTGCCAGCTCACCACCGACAGAGCGACAAGAGACCCAGTACTTC. Protein sequence: CASSPPTERQETQYF.

In its sample, this clone was seen once. V is TRBV6-5 and J is TRBJ1-3; D may be TRBD1 (6 bases). The germline V and J ends were trimmed by 8 bases and 4 bases, with 12 bases remaining between them. The CDR3 has 13 amino acids. Germline assignment: CDR1 MNHEY and CDR2 SVGAGI. The CDR3: CASGKGTGNTIYF. CDR3 DNA sequence: TGTGCCAGCGGGAAGGGGACAGGAAACACCATATATTTT.

The table lists this clone with a count of one. The rearrangement links TRBV9 to TRBJ2-1; TRBD2 agrees at 7 bases. The ends lost 3 bases at V and 10 bases at J; junction bases unmatched: 10. The germline gives CDR1 SGDLS, CDR2 YYNGEE. This CDR3 has 14 amino acids. CDR3 sequence reads: CASSARLANEEQFF. Here the CDR3 DNA reads TGTGCCAGCAGCGCCAGACTAGCCAATGAGGAGCAGTTCTTC.

This clone was detected a few times. This chain uses TRBV27 with TRBJ1-1; D uncertain. The CDR3 consists of 14 residues. V was clipped by 6 bases and J by 5 bases, with 16 bases between them. Per the germline V gene, CDR1 is MNHEY and CDR2 is SMNVEV (reference sequence). The CDR3 loop reads CASSPGRGRTEAFF. Here the CDR3 DNA reads TGTGCCAGCAGCCCTGGTCGAGGGCGGACTGAAGCTTTCTTT.

J is TRBJ2-3 and V is TRBV18, with 7 bases lining up with TRBD2. Germline V gene sequence: CDR1 KGHSH, CDR2 LQKENI. This CDR3 has 15 residues. V shed 3 bases and J 6 bases; nucleotides not matched to a gene: 9. CDR3 nucleotides: TGTGCCAGCTCACCCCATCCACTAGCGTACGATACGCAGTATTTT. Protein: CASSPHPLAYDTQYF.

The chain employs TRBV5-8 and TRBJ2-1; 15 bases match TRBD2. The CDR3 is 16 amino acids. Germline loops: CDR1 SGHTS, CDR2 YDEGEE. V trimming: 7 bases; J trimming: 10 bases; junction bases outside the gene matches: 12. The CDR3 region has the DNA TGTGCCAGCCCCCTCCCGCCGGGACTAGCGGGGGGCGAGCAGTTCTTC. Its translation is CASPLPPGLAGGEQFF.

This clone was seen only once. The rearrangement links TRBV6-4 to TRBJ1-5; D call uncertain. V was trimmed by 4 bases and J by 5 bases, leaving 12 bases between them. The germline gives CDR1 MRHNA, CDR2 SNTAGT. The CDR3 covers 14 residues. DNA of the CDR3: TGTGCCAGCAGTGTTAATCCCCTAGATCAGCCCCAGCATTTT. Translation: CASSVNPLDQPQHF.

The chain recombines TRBV5-6 with TRBJ2-6, with 13 positions matching TRBD2. The V gene's germline CDR1 is SGHDT and CDR2 YYEEEE. The CDR3 length is 18 residues. V was clipped by 2 bases and J by 1 base; unmatched bases: 3. The CDR3: CASSLRTSGGSGANVLTF. The DNA of the CDR3 is TGTGCCAGCAGCTTACGGACTAGCGGGGGTTCTGGGGCCAACGTCCTGACTTTC.

This clone was recorded only once. The chain uses TRBV30 and TRBJ1-6, with a possible D match to TRBD1 (6 bases). V lost 4 bases to trimming and J lost 9 bases, with 16 bases between them. Germline values: CDR1 GTSNPN, CDR2 SVGIG (reference sequence). The CDR3 extends over 14 amino acids. CDR3 nucleotides: TGTGCCTGGAAAATCCAGGGGATTACTTCACCCCTCCACTTT. This codes for CAWKIQGITSPLHF.

CDR3 region: CASSIGASAGEKLFF. The CDR3 bases are TGTGCCAGTAGTATAGGTGCCAGTGCGGGCGAAAAACTGTTTTTT. The V call is TRBV19, the J call TRBJ1-4; D gene unclear. Trimming took off 1 base at V and 8 bases at J, with 14 bases between the two ends. The CDR3 contains 15 residues. Germline CDR1 and CDR2: LNHDA and SQIVND (reference sequence).

J is TRBJ1-2 and V is TRBV28; 9 nucleotides align to TRBD1. The CDR3 is made up of 17 amino acids. J was trimmed by 0 bases and V by 5 bases; bases with no gene match: 10. The germline V gene has CDR1 MDHEN and CDR2 SYDVKM. CDR3 sequence: CASSPGTGIGANYGYTF. CDR3 bases: TGTGCCAGCAGTCCCGGGACAGGGATTGGAGCTAACTATGGCTACACCTTC.

This chain uses TRBV10-2 with TRBJ2-7, with 9 bases that match TRBD1. This CDR3 has 12 residues. Per the germline V gene, CDR1 is WSHSY and CDR2 is SAAADI. V lost 10 bases and J lost 4; bases outside the gene matches: 5. CDR3 sequence reads: CATGQGRYEQYV. The CDR3 bases are TGCGCCACGGGACAGGGAAGGTACGAGCAGTACGTC.

The chain links TRBV6-5 to TRBJ1-5; no definite D call. V shed 3 bases and J shed 4 bases, with 7 bases lying between them. The CDR3 loop spans 13 amino acids. Germline V gives CDR1 MNHEY, CDR2 SVGAGI. CDR3 bases: TGTGCCAGCAGTTATACGAATAATCAGCCCCAGCATTTT. Its protein product is CASSYTNNQPQHF.

The sample holds a few counts of this clone. V gene TRBV5-4 combines with J gene TRBJ1-2; D not certain. There are 14 residues in the CDR3. Germline V gene lookup returns CDR1 SGHNT and CDR2 YYREEE (reference sequence). V gave up 0 bases and J gave up 3 bases, with 9 bases separating them. DNA of the CDR3: TGTGCCAGCAGCTTGGGTCTAAGGGACTATGGCTACACCTTC. This sequence encodes CASSLGLRDYGYTF.

This clone has just a few counts. J is TRBJ1-3 and V is TRBV30, with no clear D. Germline V gives CDR1 GTSNPN, CDR2 SVGIG (reference sequence). The CDR3 contains 15 residues. V lost 2 bases and J lost 0, with 11 bases in between. The CDR3 nucleotides read TGTGCCTGGAGTACTAAGAGGGACTCTGGAAACACCATATATTTT. It yields the protein CAWSTKRDSGNTIYF.

This sequence joins TRBV9 and TRBJ1-5, with 7 bases matching TRBD1. CDR3 size: 18 residues. The germline gives CDR1 SGDLS, CDR2 YYNGEE. J was trimmed by 2 bases and V by 0 bases; bases with no gene match: 11. The CDR3, as DNA: TGTGCCAGCAGCGTAGAATGGGACAGTGCCCCACGCAATCAGCCCCAGCATTTT. It codes for CASSVEWDSAPRNQPQHF.

The rearrangement links TRBV7-2 to TRBJ1-6; 7 bases match TRBD1. With V trimmed by 1 base and J by 8 bases, 2 bases remained unmatched. This CDR3 contains 14 residues. Germline loops: CDR1 SGHTA, CDR2 FQGNSA. CDR3 sequence: CASSLDRGYSPLHF. In DNA, the CDR3 is TGTGCCAGCAGCTTAGACAGGGGTTATTCACCCCTCCACTTT.

CDR3 in DNA: TGTGCCAGCAGCAACAGGGGGGTCACTGAAGCTTTCTTT. Protein: CASSNRGVTEAFF. The rearrangement joins TRBV7-3 to TRBJ1-1; 8 bases line up with TRBD1. Germline CDR1 and CDR2: SGHTA and FQGTGA. V lost 5 bases and J lost 4; bases outside the gene matches: 3. This CDR3 is built from 13 residues.

This clone was found a few times. The chain has TRBV5-8 and TRBJ2-4; 7 bases match TRBD1. Germline lookup yields CDR1 SGHTS and CDR2 YDEGEE. This CDR3 contains 16 residues. The V gene end was trimmed by 4 bases and the J gene end by 0 bases; junction bases not matched to a gene: 7. Here the CDR3 DNA reads TGTGCCAGCAGCAAGGGACAGTTAATAGCCAAAAACATTCAGTACTTC. Its translation is CASSKGQLIAKNIQYF.

The V call is TRBV2, the J call TRBJ2-2, with D perhaps TRBD1 or TRBD2 (6 bases each). The CDR3 has 13 residues. Germline loops: CDR1 SNHLY, CDR2 FYNNEI. V shed 6 bases and J shed 6 bases, with 11 bases lying between them. CDR3 nucleotides: TGTGCCAGCAGACACAGGGAGGCCGGGGAGCTGTTTTTT. This codes for CASRHREAGELFF.

In this sample, this clone turned up once. The chain employs TRBV30 and TRBJ1-2; D ambiguous. Between the trimmed V and J ends, which lost 5 bases and 8 bases, there was a span of 12 bases. The CDR3 loop spans 11 amino acids. Germline CDR1 GTSNPN, CDR2 SVGIG (reference sequence). The CDR3 is CAWGRDRGYTF. CDR3 nucleotide sequence: TGTGCCTGGGGGCGGGATCGAGGCTACACCTTC.

The V and J genes are TRBV5-5 and TRBJ1-3, with unresolved D. The CDR3 spans 12 residues. V was shortened by 0 bases and J by 4 bases, with 2 bases between the two germline ends. Per germline, CDR1 SGHKS and CDR2 YYEKEE (reference sequence). In DNA form, the CDR3 reads TGTGCCAGCAGCTTGGAGGGAAACACCATATATTTT. Amino acids: CASSLEGNTIYF. The full variable domain, its missing parts supplied by reference TRBV5-5 and TRBJ1-3, is DAGVTQSPTHLIKTRGQQVTLRCSPISGHKSVSWYQQVLGQGPQFIFQYYEKEERGRGNFPDRFSARQFPNYSSELNVNALLLGDSALYLCASSLEGNTIYFGEGSWLTVV.

The genes are TRBV12-3 or TRBV12-4 and TRBJ1-5; no reliable D call. V lost 5 bases to trimming and J lost 11 bases, with 10 bases between them. The CDR3 loop spans 11 amino acids. The CDR3 sequence: CASSRGGAQHF. The CDR3 DNA is TGTGCCAGCAGTCGCGGTGGGGCCCAGCATTTT.